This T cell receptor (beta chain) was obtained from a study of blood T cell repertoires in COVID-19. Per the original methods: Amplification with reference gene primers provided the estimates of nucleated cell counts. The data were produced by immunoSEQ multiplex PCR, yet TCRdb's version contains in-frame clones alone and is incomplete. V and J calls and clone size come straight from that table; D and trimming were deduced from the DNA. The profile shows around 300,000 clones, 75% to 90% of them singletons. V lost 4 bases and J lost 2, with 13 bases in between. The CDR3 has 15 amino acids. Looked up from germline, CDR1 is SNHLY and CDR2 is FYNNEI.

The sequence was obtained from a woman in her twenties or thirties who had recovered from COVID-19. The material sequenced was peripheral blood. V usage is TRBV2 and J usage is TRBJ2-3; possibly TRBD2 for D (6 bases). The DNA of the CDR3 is TGTGCCAGCAGTGCCACTACTAGCCACACAGATACGCAGTATTTT. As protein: CASSATTSHTDTQYF. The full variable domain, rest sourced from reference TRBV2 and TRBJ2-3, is EPEVTQTPSHQVTQMGQEVILRCVPISNHLYFYWYRQILGQKVEFLVSFYNNEISEKSEIFDDQFSVERPDGSNFTLKIRSTKLEDSAMYFCASSATTSHTDTQYFGPGTRLTVL.